This passage covers 30 T cell receptor beta chains from one sample sequenced in a study of CD8+ T cells in alopecia areata listed by TCRdb under 2018. Libraries were built with the immunoSEQ multiplex PCR assay. For TCR sequencing, RNA was extracted from every sample and reverse transcribed into cDNA to serve as template. Held by TCRdb, this immuneACCESS table contains in-frame sequences only and omits some clones. Under half of the omission traces to an unresolved V gene where checked; the cause of the rest is unknown. The sample profile shows about 300,000 clones; about 62% of them were found once. More than 1.5% of the sample lies in the top ten. The sample's time point, from its label and the paper: roughly 24 weeks on oral tofacitinib. The treatment or condition label for this specimen denotes: oral pan-JAK inhibitor, 5-10 mg twice daily. Sequenced here: CD4+ T cells sorted from blood, sampled at week 24, from a patient treated with tofacitinib. Source of these receptors: a human donor with alopecia areata.

There are a few counts of this clone. V is TRBV18 and J is TRBJ2-3; 10 bases match TRBD1. The CDR3 is 17 residues long. The J segment lost 6 bases and the V segment lost 3 bases, leaving 12 bases of the junction unmatched. The germline CDR1 and CDR2 sequences are KGHSH and LQKENI. The CDR3 region has the DNA TGTGCCAGCTCACCGACTCTAACCGGGACAGGGGAGGATACGCAGTATTTT. The encoded protein is CASSPTLTGTGEDTQYF.

The rearrangement joins TRBV30 to TRBJ2-1; a possible D gene is TRBD2 (6 bases). Trimming pared 3 bases from V and 5 bases from J, leaving 14 bases between. Germline V gives CDR1 GTSNPN, CDR2 SVGIG (reference sequence). The CDR3 is made up of 14 amino acids. The DNA of the CDR3 is TGTGCCTGGAGCAGTGGGGGGAATCACAATGAGCAGTTCTTC. Translation gives CAWSSGGNHNEQFF.

This clone was seen a few times. This chain uses TRBV30 with TRBJ1-2; no clear D. V was cut by 0 bases and J by 3 bases, with 5 bases left in between. This CDR3 has 12 residues. From germline, CDR1 is GTSNPN and CDR2 SVGIG (reference sequence). CDR3 sequence reads: CAWSVEDYGYTF. In DNA, the CDR3 is TGTGCCTGGAGTGTAGAGGACTATGGCTACACCTTC.

This clone occurred a few times. The chain carries TRBV7-2 and TRBJ2-1, with D hard to call. CDR3 length: 12 residues. Germline lookup yields CDR1 SGHTA and CDR2 FQGNSA. V was pared by 5 bases and J by 9 bases, with 11 bases between. CDR3 DNA: TGTGCCAGCAGCCCCCTTTTGCTTGAGCAGTTCTTC. It encodes CASSPLLLEQFF.

This clone has more than one count but fewer than ten. The CDR3 nucleotides read TGCAGCGTTTCCGGGACAACTCCAAATCAGCCCCAGCATTTT. Its protein product is CSVSGTTPNQPQHF. The chain has TRBV29-1 and TRBJ1-5; the D gene is possibly TRBD1 (6 bases). The V end lost 5 bases, the J end lost 4 bases, and 15 bases lay between the germline ends. The CDR3 is 14 amino acids. Germline loops: CDR1 SQVTM, CDR2 ANQGSEA.

The J gene is TRBJ2-5, the V gene TRBV14; possibly TRBD1 for D (6 bases). Germline assignment: CDR1 SGHDN and CDR2 FVKESK. The CDR3 is 16 residues long. The V gene lost 2 bases and the J gene lost 0 bases, with 13 bases spanning the gap. The CDR3 loop is CASSQIKGVYQETQYF. As DNA, the CDR3 is TGTGCCAGCAGCCAAATCAAGGGGGTGTACCAAGAGACCCAGTACTTC.

The rearrangement uses TRBV2 and TRBJ1-1; D unclear. Germline CDR1 SNHLY, CDR2 FYNNEI. The ends were cut back, 0 bases at V and 3 bases at J, with 5 bases in the middle. There are 13 residues in the CDR3. CDR3 loop: CASSEALDTEAFF. CDR3 DNA sequence: TGTGCCAGCAGTGAAGCGTTAGACACTGAAGCTTTCTTT.

The chain couples TRBV30 to TRBJ2-1, with D unresolved. Per the germline V gene, CDR1 is GTSNPN and CDR2 is SVGIG (reference sequence). V shed 5 bases and J shed 7 bases, with 24 bases lying between them. The CDR3 consists of 16 residues. The CDR3 loop is CAWLPNWPLMGNEQFF. The CDR3 coding sequence is TGTGCCTGGCTCCCAAACTGGCCCTTAATGGGGAATGAGCAGTTCTTC.

This chain links TRBV30 with TRBJ2-4; D not resolved. The V end lost 4 bases, the J end lost 0 bases, and 10 bases lay between the germline ends. Germline assignment: CDR1 GTSNPN and CDR2 SVGIG (reference sequence). This CDR3 contains 14 residues. The CDR3 reads CAWNNDLAKNIQYF. For the CDR3, the DNA is TGTGCCTGGAATAACGATCTAGCCAAAAACATTCAGTACTTC. The variable domain in full, completed from reference TRBV30 and TRBJ2-4, reads SQTIHQWPATLVQPVGSPLSLECTVEGTSNPNLYWYRQAAGRGLQLLFYSVGIGQISSEVPQNLSASRPQDRQFILSSKKLLLSDSGFYLCAWNNDLAKNIQYFGAGTRLSVL.

The J gene is TRBJ2-1, the V gene TRBV19, with 7 bases that match TRBD1. Trimming removed 3 bases from V and 8 bases from J; junction bases left unmatched: 1. The CDR3 consists of 12 residues. CDR1 and CDR2 (germline): LNHDA, SQIVND (reference sequence). CDR3 in amino acids: CASSMRGHEQFF. CDR3 nucleotide sequence: TGTGCCAGTAGTATGAGGGGGCATGAGCAGTTCTTC.

The table lists this clone with a few counts. The chain carries TRBV28 and TRBJ2-6; D is ambiguous. Germline-derived CDR1 and CDR2 are MDHEN and SYDVKM. V was pared by 7 bases and J by 0 bases, with 13 bases between. CDR3 length: 16 amino acids. The CDR3 reads CASNGLISSGANVLTF. The CDR3 DNA reads TGTGCCAGCAACGGGCTTATCAGCTCTGGGGCCAACGTCCTGACTTTC.

J is TRBJ1-2 and V is TRBV7-9; 9 nucleotides match TRBD1. The germline V gene encodes CDR1 SEHNR and CDR2 FQNEAQ (reference sequence). After removal of 7 bases from V and 8 bases from J, the junction contained 14 bases not matched to a gene. This CDR3 spans 15 amino acids. The CDR3 spells CASTLGQGSIWGYTF. The CDR3 nucleotides read TGTGCCAGCACCTTGGGACAGGGAAGTATTTGGGGCTACACCTTC. Filled out from reference TRBV7-9 and TRBJ1-2, the complete variable domain reads DTGVSQNPRHKITKRGQNVTFRCDPISEHNRLYWYRQTLGQGPEFLTYFQNEAQLEKSRLLSDRFSAERPKGSFSTLEIQRTEQGDSAMYLCASTLGQGSIWGYTFGSGTRLTVV.

This rearrangement joins TRBV6-5 to TRBJ1-1; tentatively, D is TRBD1 (6 bases). V lost 6 bases and J lost 6, with 20 bases in between. CDR1 and CDR2 (germline): MNHEY, SVGAGI. This CDR3 has 15 amino acids. This chain's CDR3 is CASRTPRQVFAEAFF. As DNA, the CDR3 is TGTGCCAGCAGAACTCCCCGACAGGTCTTCGCTGAAGCTTTCTTT.

The genes are TRBV30 and TRBJ2-3; no reliable D call. This CDR3 has 15 amino acids. Germline V gene lookup returns CDR1 GTSNPN and CDR2 SVGIG (reference sequence). The V and J ends lost 0 bases and 0 bases respectively, with 10 bases between them. The CDR3 protein is CAWSVPFASTDTQYF. The DNA of the CDR3 is TGTGCCTGGAGTGTACCGTTCGCTAGCACAGATACGCAGTATTTT.

The V and J genes are TRBV27 and TRBJ1-6, with 9 bases fitting TRBD1. Germline V lookup: CDR1 MNHEY, CDR2 SMNVEV (reference sequence). The V gene end was trimmed by 5 bases and the J gene end by 7 bases; junction bases not matched to a gene: 12. The CDR3 runs to 17 residues. CDR3 bases: TGTGCCAGCAGTAGACAACTCACAGGGGGCGGAAATTCACCCCTCCACTTT. This translates into CASSRQLTGGGNSPLHF.

The chain employs TRBV19 and TRBJ1-2, with 7 bases that match TRBD1. CDR1 and CDR2 (germline): LNHDA, SQIVND (reference sequence). V shed 9 bases and J 5 bases; nucleotides not matched to a gene: 12. The CDR3 contains 14 residues. In DNA, the CDR3 is TGTGCCAGCGCTCGGGACAGCCGATCTTATGGCTACACCTTC. Protein sequence: CASARDSRSYGYTF.

The chain has TRBV5-6 and TRBJ2-1, with D hard to call. Germline CDR1 SGHDT, CDR2 YYEEEE. V was cut by 4 bases and J by 9 bases, with 11 bases left in between. CDR3 length: 12 amino acids. The CDR3 DNA reads as TGTGCCAGCAGCGTGAGGCGTGGTGAGCAGTTCTTC. Amino acids: CASSVRRGEQFF.

The V gene is TRBV4-1, the J gene TRBJ1-2; possible D gene TRBD1, 6 bases. The CDR3 has 15 residues. V shed 0 bases and J shed 2 bases, with 10 bases lying between them. Per the germline V gene, CDR1 is MGHRA and CDR2 is YSYEKL. CDR3 protein: CASSQEDQGNYGYTF. The CDR3, as DNA: TGCGCCAGCAGCCAAGAGGACCAGGGGAACTATGGCTACACCTTC.

The CDR3 DNA reads TGTGCCAGCACTCACGGGAGTGACCAGCCCCAGCATTTT. Protein sequence: CASTHGSDQPQHF. The chain employs TRBV2 and TRBJ1-5; D is undetermined. Deletions cut 7 bases from V and 7 bases from J, with 14 bases between. CDR1 and CDR2 from the germline V gene are SNHLY and FYNNEI. The CDR3 length is 13 residues.

The rearrangement joins TRBV7-2 to TRBJ2-1; no firm D call. The CDR3 consists of 15 residues. From germline, CDR1 is SGHTA and CDR2 FQGNSA. Trimming stripped 5 bases from V and 9 bases from J, with 20 bases between. CDR3 in DNA: TGTGCCAGCAGCCCCCTCCAGTTCGCCAGGAGTGAGCAGTTCTTC. Its protein product is CASSPLQFARSEQFF.

In DNA, the CDR3 is TGTGCCAGCAGCCCCGGGACAGGGGCTTCACCCCTCCACTTT. Translation gives CASSPGTGASPLHF. The V and J genes are TRBV27 and TRBJ1-6; 10 positions match TRBD1. The germline CDR1 and CDR2 sequences are MNHEY and SMNVEV (reference sequence). The CDR3 runs 14 residues. V lost 6 bases, J lost 9 bases, and 5 bases stayed unmatched.

A few counts support this clone. The chain joins TRBV5-6 to TRBJ2-3, with D perhaps matching TRBD2 (5 bases). The V and J ends lost 2 bases and 8 bases respectively, with 6 bases between them. CDR3 size: 11 residues. The germline V gene encodes CDR1 SGHDT and CDR2 YYEEEE. The CDR3 DNA reads TGTGCCAGCAGCTTCGAGGGTACGCAGTATTTT. The encoded protein is CASSFEGTQYF. The whole variable domain, remainder taken from reference TRBV5-6 and TRBJ2-3, is DAGVTQSPTHLIKTRGQQVTLRCSPKSGHDTVSWYQQALGQGPQFIFQYYEEEERQRGNFPDRFSGHQFPNYSSELNVNALLLGDSALYLCASSFEGTQYFGPGTRLTVL.

This chain links TRBV30 with TRBJ2-2; D unresolved. This CDR3 contains 17 residues. The germline V and J ends were trimmed by 4 bases and 0 bases, with 18 bases remaining between them. Germline V lookup: CDR1 GTSNPN, CDR2 SVGIG (reference sequence). Written as DNA, the CDR3 is TGTGCCTGGACCATGGTAGGCCGTTCATCGAACACCGGGGAGCTGTTTTTT. As protein: CAWTMVGRSSNTGELFF.

The chain employs TRBV29-1 and TRBJ2-1; D not resolved. Germline-derived CDR1 and CDR2 are SQVTM and ANQGSEA. The CDR3 is 14 residues long. With 2 bases removed from V and 2 bases from J, the gap between germline ends came to 10 bases. The CDR3 loop is CSVESQAAYNEQFF. CDR3 nucleotides: TGCAGCGTTGAAAGTCAGGCTGCCTACAATGAGCAGTTCTTC.

This clone showed up just a few times. The V gene is TRBV11-2, the J gene TRBJ1-6; no clear D. V was clipped by 4 bases and J by 4 bases, with 2 bases between them. CDR3 length: 12 amino acids. Germline CDR1 reads SGHAT; CDR2 reads FQNNGV. The CDR3 loop reads CASSWYNSPLHF. Here the CDR3 DNA reads TGTGCCAGCAGCTGGTATAATTCACCCCTCCACTTT.

V gene TRBV7-9 combines with J gene TRBJ1-3, with D hard to call. This CDR3 has 13 residues. Deletions cut 5 bases from V and 1 base from J, with 6 bases between. Germline CDR1 reads SEHNR; CDR2 reads FQNEAQ (reference sequence). The CDR3 loop is CASSSTSGNTIYF. The CDR3 nucleotides read TGTGCCAGCAGCAGCACTTCTGGAAACACCATATATTTT.

This clone is a singleton in its sample. V and J are TRBV7-2 and TRBJ2-5; 12 nucleotides agree with TRBD1. This CDR3 is 15 amino acids long. With V trimmed by 7 bases and J by 4 bases, 7 bases remained unmatched. Per germline, CDR1 SGHTA and CDR2 FQGNSA. The CDR3, as DNA: TGTGCCAGCACCAGGGACAGGGGGCATCGAGAGACCCAGTACTTC. As protein: CASTRDRGHRETQYF.

This chain connects TRBV7-3 to TRBJ2-1, with 11 nucleotides matching TRBD1. V was pared by 0 bases and J by 11 bases, with 21 bases of the junction left unmatched. The CDR3 has 20 amino acids. Per the germline V gene, CDR1 is SGHTA and CDR2 is FQGTGA. CDR3 nucleotide sequence: TGTGCCAGCAGCTTAACCCCCACCGGGACAGGGGGTAGGGGCCTATCTAAGCAGTTCTTC. Encoded protein: CASSLTPTGTGGRGLSKQFF. The variable domain in full, completed from reference TRBV7-3 and TRBJ2-1, reads GAGVSQTPSNKVTEKGKYVELRCDPISGHTALYWYRQSLGQGPEFLIYFQGTGAADDSGLPNDRFFAVRPEGSVSTLKIQRTERGDSAVYLCASSLTPTGTGGRGLSKQFFGPGTRLTVL.

The chain employs TRBV5-1 and TRBJ2-6; TRBD2 aligns across 9 bases. The CDR3 contains 16 residues. CDR1 SGHRS and CDR2 YFSETQ come from the germline V gene. Trimming removed 6 bases from V and 4 bases from J; junction bases left unmatched: 8. CDR3 protein: CASTPSGANGANVLTF. The CDR3 region has the DNA TGCGCCAGCACTCCTAGCGGGGCGAACGGGGCCAACGTCCTGACTTTC. Based on the CDR3 plus reference TRBV5-1 and TRBJ2-6, the full variable domain is KAGVTQTPRYLIKTRGQQVTLSCSPISGHRSVSWYQQTPGQGLQFLFEYFSETQRNKGNFPGRFSGRQFSNSRSEMNVSTLELGDSALYLCASTPSGANGANVLTFGAGSRLTVL.

The chain carries TRBV5-6 and TRBJ2-7, with D perhaps being TRBD1 or TRBD2 (5 bases each). There are 11 residues in the CDR3. Trimming took 4 bases from V and 12 from J, leaving 14 bases between them. Per germline, CDR1 SGHDT and CDR2 YYEEEE. CDR3 protein: CASSRGTGRYF. CDR3 nucleotides: TGTGCCAGCAGCCGAGGGACGGGGCGGTACTTC.